Described below is a single TCR beta chain sequence and its context. Its antigen is not identified. The treatment here: oral pan-JAK inhibitor, 5-10 mg twice daily. As part of sample collection, lesional scalp punch biopsies and peripheral blood were taken from alopecia areata patients. The data derive from a study of CD8+ T cells in alopecia areata. Study context: The study gave treated patients oral tofacitinib at 5 to 10 mg twice daily. The tofacitinib course ran for 6 to 18 months and was followed by 6 months off drug.

This CDR3 is 14 amino acids long. The germline V gene has CDR1 SGHAT and CDR2 FQNNGV. The germline V and J ends were trimmed by 0 bases and 4 bases, with 9 bases remaining between them. Study observations and caveats: The study found higher clonality in lesional than normal scalp, especially in alopecia totalis/universalis.

RNA was extracted and reverse transcribed into cDNA as the sequencing template. TCRdb's copy holds only in-frame clones and misses some; the assay was immunoSEQ multiplex PCR. Of about 200,000 clones listed, approximately 61% are singletons. V usage is TRBV11-2 and J usage is TRBJ2-5; D perhaps matches TRBD1 (5 bases). The specimen was CD4+ T cells sorted from blood, collected at week 24, from a patient treated with tofacitinib. The sequence came from a human donor with alopecia areata. CDR3 sequence (DNA): TGTGCCAGCAGCTTAGAGGGGCCCGGAGAGACCCAGTACTTC. This encodes CASSLEGPGETQYF.